These 5 T cell receptor beta chains were sequenced from one sample in a study of T cells in Graves' hyperthyroidism and ophthalmopathy. What was amplified from RNA transcripts were TCR beta CDR3 regions. The HTBI primer set was used in a first-round RT-PCR of the TCR CDR3. TCRdb re-derived calls from the multiplex PCR reads in MiXCR, one entry per CDR3 protein. Among nearly 250,000 distinct CDR3 sequences listed, about a sixth were seen once. Sequencing was carried out using blood. Receptor source: a young woman with Graves' ophthalmopathy.

This clonotype was recorded many times. The chain has TRBV11-2 and TRBJ2-5; a weak D match, TRBD1 (5 bases). The CDR3 length is 16 residues. V gave up 6 bases and J gave up 4 bases, with 21 bases separating them. CDR1 and CDR2 from the germline V gene are SGHAT and FQNNGV. The CDR3 spells CASSPSGALSLETQYF. CDR3 DNA: TGTGCCAGCAGTCCAAGTGGGGCGTTGAGTTTAGAGACCCAGTACTTC.

This clonotype has a count of ten or more. The V gene is TRBV28, the J gene TRBJ1-1; TRBD1 matches 7 bases. V lost 6 bases to trimming and J lost 4 bases; unmatched junction nucleotides: 5. This CDR3 has 13 amino acids. The germline V gene has CDR1 MDHEN and CDR2 SYDVKM. CDR3 region: CASSRGTATEAFF. The CDR3 DNA reads TGTGCCAGCAGCCGAGGGACAGCCACTGAAGCTTTCTTT.

This clonotype was recorded at least ten times. The chain couples TRBV18 to TRBJ1-1; TRBD1 is a possible D gene (6 bases). This CDR3 contains 14 residues. Germline lookup yields CDR1 KGHSH and CDR2 LQKENI. Trimming left V 3 bases short and J 4 bases short, with 12 bases between. In DNA form, the CDR3 reads TGTGCCAGCTCACCTGGGGGGCAGGTCACTGAAGCTTTCTTT. Translated, it gives CASSPGGQVTEAFF. The full variable domain, its missing parts supplied by reference TRBV18 and TRBJ1-1, is NAGVMQNPRHLVRRRGQEARLRCSPMKGHSHVYWYRQLPEEGLKFMVYLQKENIIDESGMPKERFSAEFPKEGPSILRIQQVVRGDSAAYFCASSPGGQVTEAFFGQGTRLTVV.

This clonotype came up many times. V usage is TRBV4-2 and J usage is TRBJ2-1, with D unresolved. The ends were cut back, 5 bases at V and 1 base at J, with 12 bases in the middle. This CDR3 contains 15 residues. The germline CDR1 and CDR2 sequences are LGHNA and YNFKEQ. The CDR3 loop is CASSSRTGSYNEQFF. The CDR3 region has the DNA TGTGCCAGCAGCTCCAGGACGGGTTCCTACAATGAGCAGTTCTTC.

The chain couples TRBV4-1 to TRBJ1-4; TRBD1 is a possible D gene (5 bases). Germline CDR1 reads MGHRA; CDR2 reads YSYEKL. The CDR3 has 23 residues. Trimming removed 0 bases at V and 0 bases at J, with 29 bases between. The CDR3 spells CASSQDSGGSGTTNIATNEKLFF. The CDR3 coding sequence is TGCGCCAGCAGCCAAGATTCGGGAGGTTCCGGGACTACTAACATTGCAACTAATGAAAAACTGTTTTTT.